The 23 T cell receptor beta chains given below trace back to one sample, sequenced in a study of spatial heterogeneity in lung cancer. Each CDR3 protein gets one entry after TCRdb re-called the 5' RACE reads with MiXCR. The repertoire consists of under 11,000 distinct CDR3 sequences, with more than 3% occurring once and the leading ten covering 40% to 60%. Time point of the sample: sample taken at primary tumor resection. Sequencing covered unsorted whole RNA taken from tumor, nontumor lung or frozen PBMC. Sequenced here: PBMCs, sampled at surgery. Every receptor here comes from a female donor with early-stage non-small cell lung cancer.

In its sample, this clonotype was seen many times. This beta chain was picked up by a library intended for alpha chains and is off target, so its count carries little meaning. V usage is TRBV11-2 and J usage is TRBJ2-3; possibly TRBD2 for D (6 bases). The V end lost 3 bases, the J end lost 1 base, and 11 bases lay between the germline ends. The CDR3 is made up of 15 amino acids. The germline CDR1 and CDR2 sequences are SGHAT and FQNNGV. The CDR3 sequence is CASSLDGRGTDTQYF. The DNA of the CDR3 is TGTGCCAGCAGCTTGGACGGGAGAGGCACAGATACGCAGTATTTT.

This clonotype was seen repeatedly, ten times or more. As an off-target read in a library built for alpha chains, this beta chain has a frequency of little significance. V and J are TRBV19 and TRBJ2-1; the match to TRBD2 covers 13 bases. With V trimmed by 4 bases and J by 6 bases, 21 bases remained unmatched. Germline V gene lookup returns CDR1 LNHDA and CDR2 SQIVND (reference sequence). This CDR3 has 21 amino acids. The CDR3 bases are TGTGCCAGTAGTACCTATCTTAGGGTAAACCCGGGACTAGCGGGGACCAATGAGCAGTTCTTC. Protein sequence: CASSTYLRVNPGLAGTNEQFF.

This clonotype appeared many times. This beta chain is a stray read from a library made for alpha chains; its abundance is not meaningful. The chain couples TRBV5-6 to TRBJ2-1; 8 bases map to TRBD1. The CDR3 totals 16 residues. Germline trimming cut 0 bases from V and 6 bases from J; bases unmatched to any gene: 8. In germline, CDR1 is SGHDT, CDR2 YYEEEE. The CDR3 DNA reads TGTGCCAGCAGCTTGGACGGCGACAGGGGATTCAATGAGCAGTTCTTC. Amino acids: CASSLDGDRGFNEQFF.

This clonotype was observed many times. This beta chain lies outside the target of a library built for alpha chains; its clone size means little. The J gene is TRBJ1-4, the V gene TRBV4-3; D is unresolved. The CDR3 has 15 amino acids. Trimming removed 3 bases from V and 3 bases from J, with 11 bases in between. Germline V lookup: CDR1 LGHNA, CDR2 YSLEER. This CDR3 reads CASSQGTSSNEKLFF. In DNA form, the CDR3 reads TGCGCCAGCAGCCAGGGTACATCTTCTAATGAAAAACTGTTTTTT.

There are many counts of this clonotype. The library was prepared for alpha chains; this beta chain is a stray read, so its frequency means little. The chain has TRBV5-1 and TRBJ2-3, with D unclear. Trimming removed 0 bases from V and 1 base from J, with 3 bases in between. CDR3 length equals 13 residues. The germline V gene encodes CDR1 SGHRS and CDR2 YFSETQ. The CDR3 DNA is TGCGCCAGCAGCTTGGGGGGCACAGATACGCAGTATTTT. This encodes CASSLGGTDTQYF.

This clonotype has at least ten counts. Because the library targeted alpha chains, this beta chain is an off-target read whose size means little. The chain combines TRBV5-1 with TRBJ2-1; D perhaps matches TRBD1 (6 bases). The CDR3 is 13 amino acids. CDR1 and CDR2 from the germline V gene are SGHRS and YFSETQ. V was clipped by 0 bases and J by 7 bases, with 8 bases between them. The CDR3 nucleotides read TGCGCCAGCAGCTTGGACAGGGTTAATGAGCAGTTCTTC. It encodes CASSLDRVNEQFF.

This clonotype was picked up many times. As an off-target read in a library built for alpha chains, this beta chain has a frequency of little significance. J is TRBJ2-3 and V is TRBV27, with D unclear. CDR1 is MNHEY, CDR2 SMNVEV, per germline (reference sequence). The CDR3 covers 16 residues. V gave up 0 bases and J gave up 0 bases, with 10 bases separating them. CDR3 in DNA: TGTGCCAGCAGTTTATCAGGCATTTCTAGCACAGATACGCAGTATTTT. It specifies CASSLSGISSTDTQYF.

The sample holds a few counts of this clonotype. Because this beta chain is a stray read in a library intended to capture alpha chains, its abundance should not be given much weight. V and J are TRBV20-1 and TRBJ2-5; TRBD2 agrees at 7 bases. The germline gives CDR1 DFQATT, CDR2 SNEGSKA (reference sequence). The CDR3 runs to 15 residues. V lost 0 bases to trimming and J lost 5 bases; unmatched junction nucleotides: 9. DNA of the CDR3: TGCAGTGCTAGAGATAGTGGGAGGGGCGTGGAGACCCAGTACTTC. Its protein product is CSARDSGRGVETQYF.

This clonotype occurred a few times. The size of this beta chain means little, since it is a stray read in a library made for alpha chains. As DNA, the CDR3 is TGTGCCAGCAGCGTGACTAGCGGGCGGGCAGATACGCAGTATTTT. Translation: CASSVTSGRADTQYF. The gene calls are TRBV7-2 and TRBJ2-3, with 10 bases aligning to TRBD2. CDR1 SGHTA and CDR2 FQGNSA come from the germline V gene. The CDR3 contains 15 residues. J lost 4 bases, V lost 5 bases, and 6 bases had no gene match.

In its sample, this clonotype was seen many times. This beta chain lies outside the target of a library built for alpha chains; its clone size means little. V usage is TRBV5-1 and J usage is TRBJ1-1; D remains ambiguous. CDR1 and CDR2 (germline): SGHRS, YFSETQ. This CDR3 spans 12 amino acids. Deletions cut 2 bases from V and 6 bases from J, with 8 bases between. In nucleotides, the CDR3 is TGCGCCAGCAGCTTTGACATCGCTGAAGCTTTCTTT. It encodes CASSFDIAEAFF.

This clonotype was counted many times. Being off target in a library aimed at alpha chains, this beta chain has a size of little meaning. The chain has TRBV18 and TRBJ1-5; D not resolved. The V gene lost 2 bases and the J gene lost 6 bases, with 14 bases spanning the gap. Germline values: CDR1 KGHSH, CDR2 LQKENI. The CDR3 extends over 15 amino acids. The CDR3 region is CASSPAPEAGQPQHF. The CDR3 region has the DNA TGTGCCAGCTCACCAGCTCCGGAGGCGGGTCAGCCCCAGCATTTT.

This clonotype occurred many times. A library prepared for alpha chains yielded this beta chain as an off-target read; its size is of little meaning. The CDR3: CAISMGQQTEETQYF. The CDR3, as DNA: TGTGCCATCAGTATGGGACAGCAGACGGAAGAGACCCAGTACTTC. The chain combines TRBV10-3 with TRBJ2-5, with TRBD1 matching over 7 bases. The CDR3 totals 15 residues. Trimming removed 5 bases from V and 3 bases from J; junction bases left unmatched: 9. Germline V gene data show CDR1 as ENHRY and CDR2 as SYGVKD.

In its sample, this clonotype is medium-sized. This beta chain came through as a stray read in a library set up for alpha chains, and its size says little. The rearrangement links TRBV7-2 to TRBJ2-7; 9 bases are shared with TRBD2. CDR1 and CDR2 (germline): SGHTA, FQGNSA. CDR3 length: 15 amino acids. After removal of 3 bases from V and 4 bases from J, the junction contained 7 bases not matched to a gene. This CDR3 is CASSFSSGRGYEQYF. Written as DNA, the CDR3 is TGTGCCAGCAGCTTTAGTAGCGGGAGAGGGTACGAGCAGTACTTC.

This clonotype was seen many times. Since it is a stray read in a library aimed at alpha chains, this beta chain has a size that is not meaningful. The chain joins TRBV20-1 to TRBJ2-7, with TRBD2 identical over 9 bases. Germline trimming cut 6 bases from V and 2 bases from J; bases unmatched to any gene: 8. Germline values: CDR1 DFQATT, CDR2 SNEGSKA (reference sequence). The CDR3 has 14 amino acids. The CDR3 sequence: CSALRGGQTYEQYF. CDR3 in DNA: TGCAGTGCCCTGCGGGGGGGACAGACCTACGAGCAGTACTTC.

This clonotype has ten or more counts. The library was designed around alpha chains, so this beta chain is a stray read whose abundance carries little weight. The chain recombines TRBV2 with TRBJ2-4; 8 bases match TRBD2. Germline V gene sequence: CDR1 SNHLY, CDR2 FYNNEI. The V segment lost 2 bases and the J segment 8 bases; nucleotides outside the gene matches: 14. The CDR3 is made up of 17 amino acids. The CDR3 is CASSERSIGRAHDIQYF. The CDR3 DNA is TGTGCCAGCAGTGAAAGGTCTATCGGGAGGGCCCATGACATTCAGTACTTC. Variable domain in full (rest from reference TRBV2 and TRBJ2-4): EPEVTQTPSHQVTQMGQEVILRCVPISNHLYFYWYRQILGQKVEFLVSFYNNEISEKSEIFDDQFSVERPDGSNFTLKIRSTKLEDSAMYFCASSERSIGRAHDIQYFGAGTRLSVL.

This clonotype came up many times. The library was designed around alpha chains, so this beta chain is a stray read whose abundance carries little weight. The chain links TRBV12-3 or TRBV12-4 to TRBJ2-1; no firm D call. The length of the CDR3 is 14 residues. Trimming stripped 7 bases from V and 6 bases from J, with 16 bases between. The chain's CDR3 is CASTLLGWVNEQFF. The CDR3, as DNA: TGTGCCAGCACCCTGCTAGGATGGGTCAATGAGCAGTTCTTC.

Only a few counts were recorded for this clonotype. As an off-target read in a library built for alpha chains, this beta chain has a frequency of little significance. The rearrangement links TRBV12-3 or TRBV12-4 to TRBJ2-1; D may be TRBD1 (7 bases). V lost 7 bases and J 1 base, leaving 11 bases between the germline ends. The CDR3 totals 14 residues. In DNA, the CDR3 is TGTGCCAGCACAGGGGGGCCTTCCTACAATGAGCAGTTCTTC. Translating it yields CASTGGPSYNEQFF.

Relative to its sample, this clonotype is medium-sized. This beta chain turned up in a library designed for alpha chains; as an off-target read, its abundance says little. The rearrangement links TRBV20-1 to TRBJ2-3, with D uncertain. CDR3 length equals 13 residues. Trimming left V 1 base short and J 2 bases short, with 7 bases between. Germline assignment: CDR1 DFQATT and CDR2 SNEGSKA (reference sequence). CDR3 region: CSARVEYTDTQYF. Here the CDR3 DNA reads TGCAGTGCTAGAGTAGAGTACACAGATACGCAGTATTTT.

This clonotype showed up many times. A library made for alpha chains picked up this beta chain off target, so its size means little. The rearrangement uses TRBV7-9 and TRBJ2-7; D gene unclear. Germline loops: CDR1 SEHNR, CDR2 FQNEAQ (reference sequence). This CDR3 has 13 residues. The ends were cut back, 3 bases at V and 2 bases at J, with 8 bases in the middle. DNA for the CDR3: TGTGCCAGCAGCTTCGACGGTCCCTACGAGCAGTACTTC. This translates into CASSFDGPYEQYF.

This clonotype was seen repeatedly, ten times or more. This beta chain slipped into a library made for alpha chains as a stray read, so its size is not meaningful. The chain carries TRBV20-1 and TRBJ1-1; D is possibly TRBD1 (6 bases). Trimming left V 2 bases short and J 1 base short, with 17 bases between. Germline assignment: CDR1 DFQATT and CDR2 SNEGSKA (reference sequence). The CDR3 consists of 16 residues. The CDR3 protein is CSARSLFEGENTEAFF. As DNA, the CDR3 is TGCAGTGCTAGATCCCTCTTTGAGGGGGAGAACACTGAAGCTTTCTTT.

Ten or more counts support this clonotype. This beta chain turned up in a library designed for alpha chains; as an off-target read, its abundance says little. The chain is built from TRBV27 and TRBJ2-2; D is unresolved. The CDR3 totals 11 residues. Germline V gene lookup returns CDR1 MNHEY and CDR2 SMNVEV (reference sequence). V was trimmed by 9 bases and J by 4 bases, leaving 6 bases between them. In DNA, the CDR3 is TGTGCCAGTCGTGGCACCGGGGAGCTGTTTTTT. It is translated as CASRGTGELFF.

This clonotype has ten or more counts. The size of this beta chain means little, since it is a stray read in a library made for alpha chains. This chain joins TRBV6-2 or TRBV6-3 and TRBJ1-1, with no clear D. The CDR3 runs 14 residues. Trimming removed 6 bases at V and 1 base at J, with 12 bases between. CDR1 is MNHEY, CDR2 SVGEGT, per germline. This chain's CDR3 is CASRPPATNTEAFF. CDR3 nucleotides: TGTGCCAGCAGGCCGCCGGCTACGAACACTGAAGCTTTCTTT.

The table lists this clonotype with a few counts. With the library built for alpha chains, this beta chain is off target and its frequency is not meaningful. This chain joins TRBV4-2 and TRBJ2-7, with 12 bases lining up with TRBD2. V lost 4 bases, J lost 4 bases, and 8 bases stayed unmatched. This CDR3 has 16 residues. Per germline, CDR1 LGHNA and CDR2 YNFKEQ. The CDR3 loop is CASSPYMTSGSYEQYF. CDR3 nucleotides: TGTGCCAGCAGCCCATACATGACTAGCGGGAGTTACGAGCAGTACTTC.